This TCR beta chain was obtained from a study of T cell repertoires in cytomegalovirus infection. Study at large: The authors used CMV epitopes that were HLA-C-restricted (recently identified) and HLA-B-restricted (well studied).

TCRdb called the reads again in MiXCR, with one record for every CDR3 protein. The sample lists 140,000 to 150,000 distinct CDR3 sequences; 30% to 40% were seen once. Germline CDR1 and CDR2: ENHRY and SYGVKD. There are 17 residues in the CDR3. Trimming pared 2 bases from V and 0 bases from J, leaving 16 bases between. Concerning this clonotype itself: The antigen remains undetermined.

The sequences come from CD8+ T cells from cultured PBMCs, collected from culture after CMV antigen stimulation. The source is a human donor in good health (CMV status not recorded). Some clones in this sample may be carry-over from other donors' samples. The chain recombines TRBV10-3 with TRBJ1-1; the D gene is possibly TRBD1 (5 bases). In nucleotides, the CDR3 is TGTGCCATCAGTGAGCCCCCGACAGAAAACATGAACACTGAAGCTTTCTTT. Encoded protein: CAISEPPTENMNTEAFF.